A single sample is the source of the 22 T cell receptor beta chains below, sequenced in a study of T cells after yellow fever vaccination. TCRdb ran MiXCR on the 5' RACE reads and lists one entry per CDR3 protein. The sample yields 450,000 to 550,000 distinct CDR3 sequences, 21% seen once. The sequences come from PBMCs, collected less than 25 days after the first yellow fever vaccination. These receptors all come from a young man who received the YFV17D yellow fever vaccine.

The rearrangement joins TRBV18 to TRBJ2-4, with D tentatively TRBD2 (6 bases). V was shortened by 2 bases and J by 1 base, with 9 bases between the two germline ends. This CDR3 spans 15 amino acids. The V gene's germline CDR1 is KGHSH and CDR2 LQKENI. CDR3 sequence: CASSPWREAKNIQYF. The DNA of the CDR3 is TGTGCCAGCTCACCATGGAGGGAGGCCAAAAACATTCAGTACTTC. The complete variable domain, with remaining parts taken from reference TRBV18 and TRBJ2-4, reads NAGVMQNPRHLVRRRGQEARLRCSPMKGHSHVYWYRQLPEEGLKFMVYLQKENIIDESGMPKERFSAEFPKEGPSILRIQQVVRGDSAAYFCASSPWREAKNIQYFGAGTRLSVL.

This clonotype turned up a few times. The chain has TRBV10-3 and TRBJ2-7, with D perhaps given as TRBD1 or TRBD2 (5 bases each). Germline CDR1 reads ENHRY; CDR2 reads SYGVKD. The CDR3 length is 12 residues. Between the trimmed V and J ends, which lost 10 bases and 3 bases, there was a span of 13 bases. CDR3 amino acids: CASRGDLYEQYV. CDR3 bases: TGTGCCAGCCGTGGGGACCTCTACGAGCAGTACGTC.

In this sample, this clonotype turned up a few times. The V and J genes are TRBV5-1 and TRBJ2-3; the match to TRBD1 covers 7 bases. This CDR3 spans 16 amino acids. Germline trimming cut 6 bases from V and 0 bases from J; bases unmatched to any gene: 10. CDR1 and CDR2 from the germline V gene are SGHRS and YFSETQ. The CDR3, as DNA: TGCGCCAGCACTCTCTGGGACAGATCTAGCACAGATACGCAGTATTTT. It yields the protein CASTLWDRSSTDTQYF.

This clonotype has ten or more counts. The V and J genes are TRBV7-9 and TRBJ2-2; D perhaps matches TRBD2 (5 bases). The ends were cut back, 5 bases at V and 7 bases at J, with 17 bases in the middle. Germline V gene lookup returns CDR1 SEHNR and CDR2 FQNEAQ (reference sequence). The CDR3 covers 15 residues. This chain's CDR3 is CASSPSSLAGGELFF. In DNA form, the CDR3 reads TGTGCCAGCAGCCCTAGCTCCCTAGCCGGCGGGGAGCTGTTTTTT.

This clonotype turned up a few times. The gene calls are TRBV4-2 and TRBJ1-2, with D possibly being TRBD1 (6 bases). CDR1 and CDR2 from the germline V gene are LGHNA and YNFKEQ. This CDR3 is built from 15 residues. Trimming removed 0 bases from V and 6 bases from J, with 14 bases in between. CDR3 DNA: TGTGCCAGCAGCCAAGAGGGACGGGGGCTTGATGGCTACACCTTC. As protein: CASSQEGRGLDGYTF.

This clonotype has a handful of counts. The chain couples TRBV20-1 to TRBJ2-7; D is possibly TRBD1 or TRBD2 (5 bases each). V gave up 0 bases and J gave up 3 bases, with 12 bases separating them. CDR3 size: 14 residues. Germline CDR1 and CDR2: DFQATT and SNEGSKA (reference sequence). The CDR3 DNA sequence: TGCAGTGCTAGAGAATGGGACGCTGGCTACGAGCAGTACGTC. The encoded protein is CSAREWDAGYEQYV.

This clonotype has just a few counts. The chain carries TRBV6-2 or TRBV6-3 and TRBJ1-3; the D gene is possibly TRBD1 (6 bases). Trimming cost V 6 bases and J 3 bases, with 12 bases left between them. Germline loops: CDR1 MNHEY, CDR2 SVGEGT. The length of the CDR3 is 14 residues. CDR3 sequence: CASSRTAYGNTIYF. CDR3 coding DNA: TGTGCCAGCAGCCGGACAGCATATGGAAACACCATATATTTT.

CDR3 nucleotide sequence: TGTGCCAGCATCGGAGGGGGCCGTTACGAGCAGTACTTC. As protein: CASIGGGRYEQYF. The chain joins TRBV5-8 to TRBJ2-7, with D possibly being TRBD1 (7 bases). Deletions cut 6 bases from V and 4 bases from J, with 14 bases between. The CDR3 has 13 amino acids. Germline V gene lookup returns CDR1 SGHTS and CDR2 YDEGEE. Together with reference TRBV5-8 and TRBJ2-7, the CDR3 gives the full variable domain: EAGVTQSPTHLIKTRGQQATLRCSPISGHTSVYWYQQALGLGLQFLLWYDEGEERNRGNFPPRFSGRQFPNYSSELNVNALELEDSALYLCASIGGGRYEQYFGPGTRLTVT.

This clonotype came up many times. The chain employs TRBV9 and TRBJ1-3; perhaps TRBD1 as D (5 bases). The V and J ends lost 4 bases and 2 bases respectively, with 19 bases between them. Looked up from germline, CDR1 is SGDLS and CDR2 is YYNGEE. The CDR3 length is 17 residues. The CDR3 spells CASSPGTAQPAGNTIYF. The DNA for the CDR3 is TGTGCCAGCAGCCCCGGGACGGCTCAGCCGGCTGGAAACACCATATATTTT.

With respect to this clonotype: One end of the junction is discordant with germline, which a read error may explain. This chain links TRBV20-1 with TRBJ2-5; TRBD1 matches 7 bases. The CDR3 sequence is 16 residues long. Germline lookup yields CDR1 DFQATT and CDR2 SNEGSKA (reference sequence). CDR3 region: CCARSKHRQGQETQYF. CDR3 nucleotide sequence: TGCTGTGCTAGATCGAAACACCGACAGGGACAAGAGACCCAGTACTTC.

This clonotype was seen only a few times. The chain combines TRBV7-6 with TRBJ2-7, with no clear D. Germline CDR1 and CDR2: SGHVS and FNYEAQ. The germline V and J ends were trimmed by 2 bases and 2 bases, with 13 bases remaining between them. The length of the CDR3 is 15 residues. This CDR3 is CASSLSSAGPYEQYF. The CDR3 bases are TGTGCCAGCAGCTTAAGTTCGGCAGGCCCCTACGAGCAGTACTTC.

There are a few counts of this clonotype. The chain joins TRBV6-2 or TRBV6-3 to TRBJ2-1; D remains ambiguous. The V end lost 8 bases, the J end lost 2 bases, and 13 bases lay between the germline ends. Per the germline V gene, CDR1 is MNHEY and CDR2 is SVGEGT. The CDR3 is made up of 14 amino acids. In nucleotides, the CDR3 is TGTGCCAGCGAAAGGCAGAAGCCCTACAATGAGCAGTTCTTC. Translated, it gives CASERQKPYNEQFF.

This clonotype was recorded at least ten times. The chain carries TRBV5-8 and TRBJ2-7, with a possible D match to TRBD1 (6 bases). Trimming removed 4 bases from V and 6 bases from J, with 20 bases in between. Looked up from germline, CDR1 is SGHTS and CDR2 is YDEGEE. The CDR3 totals 15 residues. This CDR3 is CASSLGATNPGEQYF. CDR3 DNA: TGTGCCAGCAGCCTGGGGGCGACGAATCCCGGCGAGCAGTACTTC. The full variable domain, with the rest looked up from reference TRBV5-8 and TRBJ2-7, is EAGVTQSPTHLIKTRGQQATLRCSPISGHTSVYWYQQALGLGLQFLLWYDEGEERNRGNFPPRFSGRQFPNYSSELNVNALELEDSALYLCASSLGATNPGEQYFGPGTRLTVT.

The CDR3 bases are TGTGCCAGCAGCTTAGTGTCGGCGGGGGGCTACAATGAGCAGTTCTTC. Its protein product is CASSLVSAGGYNEQFF. The chain has TRBV7-2 and TRBJ2-1; 8 bases line up with TRBD2. The CDR3 is 16 amino acids. Trimming removed 1 base from V and 3 bases from J; junction bases left unmatched: 5. CDR1 SGHTA and CDR2 FQGNSA come from the germline V gene.

The V and J genes are TRBV6-2 or TRBV6-3 and TRBJ2-1; 11 bases line up with TRBD2. Germline V gene data show CDR1 as MNHEY and CDR2 as SVGEGT. The CDR3 spans 14 residues. V shed 7 bases, J shed 5 bases, and the junction held 4 bases outside the gene matches. In nucleotides, the CDR3 is TGTGCCAGCAAGGTAGCGGGGGGGAACAATGAGCAGTTCTTC. The encoded protein is CASKVAGGNNEQFF.

The chain employs TRBV27 and TRBJ2-2; D is uncertain. The CDR3 length is 15 residues. Germline V gene lookup returns CDR1 MNHEY and CDR2 SMNVEV (reference sequence). V was cut by 3 bases and J by 5 bases, with 13 bases left in between. CDR3 nucleotide sequence: TGTGCCAGCAGTTTTTTGGGTCTAGGGACCGGGGAGCTGTTTTTT. It encodes CASSFLGLGTGELFF.

This clonotype was counted between two and nine times. This chain uses TRBV12-3 or TRBV12-4 with TRBJ2-2; 13 bases agree with TRBD2. The CDR3 sequence is 19 residues long. Unmatched junction bases numbered 13, after V lost 4 bases and J lost 5 bases. CDR3 protein: CASSSSPGLAGAGTGELFF. CDR3 bases: TGTGCCAGCAGTTCCTCTCCCGGACTAGCGGGGGCTGGGACCGGGGAGCTGTTTTTT.

This clonotype has only a few counts. The chain has TRBV3-1 and TRBJ2-7; 9 bases align to TRBD1. The CDR3 runs to 15 residues. With 4 bases clipped from V and 8 bases from J, the junction kept 12 bases outside the gene matches. Germline CDR1 LGHDT, CDR2 YNNKEL (reference sequence). The CDR3 DNA follows: TGTGCCAGCAGCCTGGGAACGGGACAGGGAATACAGCAGTACTTC. This encodes CASSLGTGQGIQQYF.

The V gene is TRBV3-1, the J gene TRBJ2-7, with D possibly being TRBD1 (7 bases). The germline gives CDR1 LGHDT, CDR2 YNNKEL (reference sequence). The V and J ends lost 8 bases and 3 bases respectively, with 14 bases between them. This CDR3 region has 13 residues. The DNA of the CDR3 is TGTGCCAGCGATGGAGGGGACAGCTACGAGCAGTACGTC. Encoded protein: CASDGGDSYEQYV.

The rearrangement joins TRBV6-2 or TRBV6-3 to TRBJ2-4; 10 nucleotides align to TRBD2. The CDR3 extends over 15 amino acids. Germline assignment: CDR1 MNHEY and CDR2 SVGEGT. The trim removed 2 bases at V and 7 bases at J, leaving 5 bases unmatched. The CDR3 DNA reads as TGTGCCAGCAGTTACCCCCTAGCGGGGGTCAACATTCAGTACTTC. Translated, it gives CASSYPLAGVNIQYF.

This clonotype showed up just a few times. V and J are TRBV10-3 and TRBJ1-1; TRBD1 matches at 11 bases. CDR1 and CDR2 from the germline V gene are ENHRY and SYGVKD. V gave up 7 bases and J gave up 0 bases; unmatched junction bases: 4. CDR3 length equals 15 residues. CDR3 bases: TGTGCCATCAAGGGACAGGGGGACTTGAACACTGAAGCTTTCTTT. This translates into CAIKGQGDLNTEAFF.

The sample holds a few counts of this clonotype. The rearrangement links TRBV14 to TRBJ2-2; D gene unclear. From germline, CDR1 is SGHDN and CDR2 FVKESK. This CDR3 region has 13 residues. Trimming stripped 4 bases from V and 5 bases from J, with 8 bases between. The CDR3 DNA follows: TGTGCCAGCAGCCTTCTCTTTACCGGGGAGCTGTTTTTT. As protein: CASSLLFTGELFF.